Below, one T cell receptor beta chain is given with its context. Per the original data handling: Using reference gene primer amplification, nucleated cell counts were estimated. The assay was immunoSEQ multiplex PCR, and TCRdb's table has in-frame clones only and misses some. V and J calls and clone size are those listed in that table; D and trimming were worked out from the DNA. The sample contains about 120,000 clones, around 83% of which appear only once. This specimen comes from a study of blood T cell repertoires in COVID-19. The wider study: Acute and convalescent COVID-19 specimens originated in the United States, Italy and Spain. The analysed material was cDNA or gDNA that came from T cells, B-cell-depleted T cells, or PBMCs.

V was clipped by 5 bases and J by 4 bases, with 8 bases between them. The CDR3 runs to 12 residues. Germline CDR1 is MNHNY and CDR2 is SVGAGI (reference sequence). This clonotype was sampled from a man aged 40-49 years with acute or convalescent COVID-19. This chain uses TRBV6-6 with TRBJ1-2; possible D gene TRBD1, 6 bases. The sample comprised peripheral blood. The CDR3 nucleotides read TGTGCCAGCAGTGACAGGAGCTATGGCTACACCTTC. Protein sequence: CASSDRSYGYTF.